Below are 25 T cell receptor beta chains sequenced from a single sample in a study of response to subunit inactivated influenza vaccine. Each CDR3 protein is one row after TCRdb ran MiXCR on the RT-PCR reads. The repertoire holds about 540,000 distinct CDR3 sequences, with about 15% as singletons. The starting material was PBMCs from blood, obtained about 13 days after vaccination. These receptors came from a man between 50 and 59 years old who received an inactivated influenza vaccine.

V usage is TRBV7-6 and J usage is TRBJ2-1, with no clear D. V was cut by 1 base and J by 5 bases, with 3 bases left in between. The CDR3 sequence is 12 residues long. Germline lookup yields CDR1 SGHVS and CDR2 FNYEAQ. CDR3 region: CASSLENNEQFF. DNA of the CDR3: TGTGCCAGCAGCTTAGAGAACAATGAGCAGTTCTTC.

The chain has TRBV7-2 and TRBJ2-5, with 7 bases fitting TRBD2. CDR1 and CDR2 from the germline V gene are SGHTA and FQGNSA. The CDR3 contains 13 residues. After removal of 5 bases from V and 5 bases from J, the junction contained 5 bases not matched to a gene. The CDR3 is CASSQRGGETQYF. CDR3 bases: TGTGCCAGCAGCCAAAGGGGAGGGGAGACCCAGTACTTC.

The chain employs TRBV20-1 and TRBJ2-7, with a weak D call TRBD2 (6 bases). V was pared by 6 bases and J by 0 bases, with 15 bases between. The CDR3 sequence is 14 residues long. Germline V gene data show CDR1 as DFQATT and CDR2 as SNEGSKA (reference sequence). The CDR3 sequence: CSAPIGGVSYEQYF. CDR3 nucleotides: TGCAGTGCGCCAATCGGGGGAGTCTCCTACGAGCAGTACTTC.

J is TRBJ2-5 and V is TRBV2; 10 nucleotides agree with TRBD2. The germline V gene has CDR1 SNHLY and CDR2 FYNNEI. This CDR3 comprises 16 residues. V dropped 6 bases and J dropped 2; count of bases not matched to a gene: 9. The CDR3 here is CASSGSGLATQETQYF. For the CDR3, the DNA is TGTGCCAGCAGCGGTTCGGGACTAGCGACACAAGAGACCCAGTACTTC.

The chain uses TRBV4-1 and TRBJ2-3; D call uncertain. The CDR3 has 14 residues. CDR1 is MGHRA, CDR2 YSYEKL, per germline. V shed 5 bases and J shed 6 bases, with 15 bases lying between them. Written as DNA, the CDR3 is TGCGCCAGCAGCATAAATATATCTCCGGATACGCAGTATTTT. Translated, it gives CASSINISPDTQYF.

The sample holds a few counts of this clonotype. J is TRBJ2-2 and V is TRBV4-3; 7 nucleotides match TRBD2. Germline CDR1 reads LGHNA; CDR2 reads YSLEER. CDR3 size: 16 residues. The V segment lost 0 bases and the J segment 4 bases; nucleotides outside the gene matches: 5. Here the CDR3 DNA reads TGCGCCAGCAGCCAAGAAGGCGGGAGAGCCACCGGGGAGCTGTTTTTT. Its translation: CASSQEGGRATGELFF.

This clonotype has only a few counts. The CDR3 spells CASSPKYQETQYF. The CDR3 DNA reads TGTGCCAGCAGCCCGAAGTACCAAGAGACCCAGTACTTC. The rearrangement joins TRBV5-6 to TRBJ2-5, with D uncertain. With 4 bases removed from V and 0 bases from J, the gap between germline ends came to 7 bases. This CDR3 has 13 residues. Germline V gene lookup returns CDR1 SGHDT and CDR2 YYEEEE.

The chain uses TRBV29-1 and TRBJ2-5; TRBD1 matches 8 bases. This CDR3 has 13 residues. The junction had 4 bases not matched to a gene; V was cut back by 6 bases and J by 1 base. Per the germline V gene, CDR1 is SQVTM and CDR2 is ANQGSEA. Written as DNA, the CDR3 is TGCAGCGTCCAGGGGGCGCCCCAAGAGACCCAGTACTTC. It encodes CSVQGAPQETQYF.

There are a few counts of this clonotype. This rearrangement joins TRBV7-2 to TRBJ2-1; D gene unclear. The CDR3 covers 15 residues. Germline CDR1 reads SGHTA; CDR2 reads FQGNSA. V was trimmed by 8 bases and J by 0 bases, leaving 14 bases between them. The CDR3 is CASRKGPSSYNEQFF. CDR3 in DNA: TGTGCCAGCCGGAAAGGGCCCAGCTCCTACAATGAGCAGTTCTTC.

This chain uses TRBV4-2 with TRBJ1-4, with D maybe TRBD1 (5 bases). The CDR3 is 15 amino acids. Germline lookup yields CDR1 LGHNA and CDR2 YNFKEQ. The V end was cut by 5 bases, the J end by 7 bases, with 17 bases between. Written as DNA, the CDR3 is TGTGCCAGCAGCGCCCGGGACGGCTATCTTGAAAAACTGTTTTTT. Encoded protein: CASSARDGYLEKLFF.

The rearrangement links TRBV4-1 to TRBJ2-3; 11 bases map to TRBD2. This CDR3 has 16 amino acids. V trimming: 4 bases; J trimming: 2 bases; junction bases outside the gene matches: 5. Per the germline V gene, CDR1 is MGHRA and CDR2 is YSYEKL. This CDR3 reads CASSLRLAGPTDTQYF. CDR3 DNA: TGCGCCAGCAGCCTTAGACTAGCGGGGCCCACAGATACGCAGTATTTT.

The rearrangement links TRBV20-1 to TRBJ1-5; no clear D gene. The CDR3 runs to 13 residues. The germline CDR1 and CDR2 sequences are DFQATT and SNEGSKA (reference sequence). The germline V and J ends were trimmed by 0 bases and 1 base, with 4 bases remaining between them. CDR3: CSAREVSNQPQHF. The DNA for the CDR3 is TGCAGTGCTAGAGAAGTAAGCAATCAGCCCCAGCATTTT.

The chain uses TRBV6-2 or TRBV6-3 and TRBJ2-2; D possibly uses TRBD1 or TRBD2 (5 bases each). V dropped 8 bases and J dropped 6 bases, with 16 bases sitting between them. CDR1 is MNHEY and CDR2 is SVGEGT in the germline V gene. The CDR3 loop spans 14 amino acids. CDR3 amino acids: CASSGRFPAGELFF. CDR3 coding DNA: TGTGCCAGCTCGGGGCGGTTTCCCGCCGGGGAGCTGTTTTTT.

This clonotype was counted many times. At one end the junction does not follow the germline gene, possibly because of a read error. The CDR3 sequence is CASSLDRPYEQYF. The DNA of the CDR3 is TGTGCCAGCAGCCTCGACAGACCCTACGAGCAGTACTTC. The chain couples TRBV5-1 to TRBJ2-7; D is possibly TRBD1 (5 bases). CDR1 SGHRS and CDR2 YFSETQ come from the germline V gene. The CDR3 spans 13 residues. The whole variable domain, remainder taken from reference TRBV5-1 and TRBJ2-7, is KAGVTQTPRYLIKTRGQQVTLSCSPISGHRSVSWYQQTPGQGLQFLFEYFSETQRNKGNFPGRFSGRQFSNSRSEMNVSTLELGDSALYLCASSLDRPYEQYFGPGTRLTVT.

This clonotype showed up just a few times. The chain has TRBV7-9 and TRBJ2-5; D call uncertain. Per germline, CDR1 SEHNR and CDR2 FQNEAQ (reference sequence). The germline V and J ends were trimmed by 5 bases and 1 base, with 11 bases remaining between them. This CDR3 spans 14 amino acids. The CDR3 loop reads CASSPSRLQETQYF. DNA of the CDR3: TGTGCCAGCAGCCCCAGCAGACTCCAAGAGACCCAGTACTTC.

Only a few counts were recorded for this clonotype. The rearrangement uses TRBV7-3 and TRBJ2-2; D unresolved. CDR1 is SGHTA and CDR2 is FQGTGA in the germline V gene. The V and J ends lost 1 base and 0 bases respectively, with 9 bases between them. The CDR3 runs to 16 residues. The CDR3 loop is CASSLSPNTNTGELFF. The CDR3 coding sequence is TGTGCCAGCAGCTTAAGCCCAAACACGAACACCGGGGAGCTGTTTTTT.

This clonotype has more than one count but fewer than ten. The chain recombines TRBV7-7 with TRBJ2-3, with D unclear. Germline assignment: CDR1 SSHAT and CDR2 FNYEAQ (reference sequence). This CDR3 has 13 residues. The V and J ends lost 5 bases and 6 bases respectively, with 12 bases between them. The CDR3 region has the DNA TGTGCCAGCAGCCCCACCCTTTTGGATACGCAGTATTTT. Protein sequence: CASSPTLLDTQYF.

The J gene is TRBJ2-5, the V gene TRBV7-2, with 7 bases lining up with TRBD1. Germline CDR1 SGHTA, CDR2 FQGNSA. Trimming removed 5 bases from V and 6 bases from J; junction bases left unmatched: 9. CDR3 length: 14 amino acids. As DNA, the CDR3 is TGTGCCAGCAGCACGGGACAGCCGCTGCAGACCCAGTACTTC. This codes for CASSTGQPLQTQYF. Full variable domain (missing parts from reference TRBV7-2 and TRBJ2-5): GAGVSQSPSNKVTEKGKDVELRCDPISGHTALYWYRQSLGQGLEFLIYFQGNSAPDKSGLPSDRFSAERTGGSVSTLTIQRTQQEDSAVYLCASSTGQPLQTQYFGPGTRLLVL.

This clonotype was seen only a few times. The chain is built from TRBV24-1 and TRBJ2-2; 11 bases match TRBD1. The CDR3 is 16 residues long. Germline V gene sequence: CDR1 KGHDR, CDR2 SFDVKD. After removal of 12 bases from V and 4 bases from J, the junction contained 12 bases not matched to a gene. CDR3 nucleotides: TGTGCCGCCTCTCCCACCGGGACAGGGGGCACCGGGGAGCTGTTTTTT. It codes for CAASPTGTGGTGELFF.

V gene TRBV28 combines with J gene TRBJ1-5; D unresolved. Trimming left V 6 bases short and J 0 bases short, with 9 bases between. The CDR3 is 14 residues long. The germline CDR1 and CDR2 sequences are MDHEN and SYDVKM. The CDR3 nucleotides are TGTGCCAGCAGGTGGAGTTATAGCAATCAGCCCCAGCATTTT. Its protein product is CASRWSYSNQPQHF.

Only a few counts were recorded for this clonotype. CDR3 sequence reads: CASSLVGLNGYTF. The CDR3, as DNA: TGTGCCAGCAGTTTAGTAGGCCTGAATGGCTACACCTTC. The chain links TRBV28 to TRBJ1-2, with D unresolved. V was trimmed by 2 bases and J by 6 bases, leaving 10 bases between them. The CDR3 length is 13 residues. Germline loops: CDR1 MDHEN, CDR2 SYDVKM.

This clonotype has a count of ten or more. This chain joins TRBV12-3 or TRBV12-4 and TRBJ1-1; D may be TRBD1 (5 bases). This CDR3 comprises 13 residues. V was trimmed by 2 bases and J by 10 bases, leaving 14 bases between them. The CDR3 nucleotides read TGTGCCAGCAGTTTAAGCGGGACTGGCGGAGCTTTCTTT. Translation gives CASSLSGTGGAFF.

The chain couples TRBV4-1 to TRBJ2-5, with 10 nucleotides matching TRBD1. CDR3 length equals 16 residues. V lost 3 bases and J lost 4; bases outside the gene matches: 8. Germline values: CDR1 MGHRA, CDR2 YSYEKL. CDR3 nucleotides: TGCGCCAGCAGCCAGGGGACAGGGGTAACGATAGAGACCCAGTACTTC. It specifies CASSQGTGVTIETQYF.

V gene TRBV3-1 combines with J gene TRBJ1-1; no definite D call. CDR1 is LGHDT and CDR2 is YNNKEL in the germline V gene (reference sequence). Trimming removed 0 bases from V and 4 bases from J, with 12 bases in between. The CDR3 loop spans 15 amino acids. CDR3 in amino acids: CASSQESQRGTEAFF. CDR3 nucleotides: TGTGCCAGCAGCCAAGAATCCCAGAGAGGCACTGAAGCTTTCTTT.

The rearrangement uses TRBV11-2 and TRBJ2-2, with D unresolved. The V and J ends lost 5 bases and 4 bases respectively, with 11 bases between them. Germline loops: CDR1 SGHAT, CDR2 FQNNGV. The CDR3 extends over 14 amino acids. The CDR3 sequence is CASSKKGLTGELFF. The CDR3 nucleotides are TGTGCCAGCAGCAAAAAAGGGCTCACCGGGGAGCTGTTTTTT.